These 18 T cell receptor beta chains were all obtained from the same sample, sequenced in a study of T cells after yellow fever vaccination. TCRdb itself ran the 5' RACE reads through MiXCR, one entry per CDR3 protein. This table has some 160,000 distinct CDR3 sequences, roughly 9% appearing once. Source: CD8+ T cells sorted from PBMCs, taken 45 days after the yellow fever booster vaccination. These receptors were collected from a man between 18 and 35 years old who received the YFV17D yellow fever vaccine.

Ten or more counts support this clonotype. The J gene is TRBJ2-1, the V gene TRBV10-3, with a weak D call TRBD1 (5 bases). The CDR3 is 12 residues long. V dropped 2 bases and J dropped 12 bases, with 11 bases sitting between them. Germline V gene lookup returns CDR1 ENHRY and CDR2 SYGVKD. The CDR3 here is CAISEGARMQFF. The CDR3 nucleotides are TGTGCCATCAGTGAGGGGGCGCGTATGCAGTTCTTC.

This clonotype was seen more than once but under ten times. This sequence joins TRBV7-9 and TRBJ1-1; D uncertain. Germline V gene lookup returns CDR1 SEHNR and CDR2 FQNEAQ (reference sequence). The CDR3 totals 14 residues. V shed 1 base and J shed 4 bases, with 10 bases lying between them. The CDR3 DNA reads TGTGCCAGCAGCTTAGTAGTACTGCCCACTGAAGCTTTCTTT. It yields the protein CASSLVVLPTEAFF.

This chain joins TRBV3-2 and TRBJ2-7; the DNA was not compared with TRBD1, the D call given in the table. TRBV3-2 is classified as a pseudogene. The CDR3 contains 8 residues. In DNA form, the CDR3 reads TGTGCCAGCAGCCAAAGGGGCGTC. Encoded protein: CASSQRGV.

A few counts support this clonotype. This sequence joins TRBV7-2 and TRBJ1-2, with 8 bases fitting TRBD1. The CDR3 length is 16 residues. CDR1 SGHTA and CDR2 FQGNSA come from the germline V gene. J was trimmed by 3 bases and V by 4 bases; bases with no gene match: 10. CDR3 region: CASSSSWTGLDYGYTF. For the CDR3, the DNA is TGTGCCAGCAGCTCTTCCTGGACAGGGCTCGACTATGGCTACACCTTC. Together with reference TRBV7-2 and TRBJ1-2, the CDR3 gives the full variable domain: GAGVSQSPSNKVTEKGKDVELRCDPISGHTALYWYRQSLGQGLEFLIYFQGNSAPDKSGLPSDRFSAERTGGSVSTLTIQRTQQEDSAVYLCASSSSWTGLDYGYTFGSGTRLTVV.

The J gene is TRBJ1-5, the V gene TRBV6-2 or TRBV6-3; D ambiguous. The V and J ends lost 0 bases and 9 bases respectively, with 15 bases between them. CDR1 is MNHEY, CDR2 SVGEGT, per germline. The CDR3 has 15 residues. The CDR3 DNA reads as TGTGCCAGCAGTTACTCGAGGTCCGGCCCGCGGCCCCAGCATTTT. It is translated as CASSYSRSGPRPQHF.

The sample holds many counts of this clonotype. This chain joins TRBV7-3 and TRBJ2-2; weak D call: TRBD2 (6 bases). V shed 4 bases and J shed 3 bases, with 9 bases lying between them. The CDR3 has 14 amino acids. The germline V gene has CDR1 SGHTA and CDR2 FQGTGA. CDR3 loop: CASSWGVYTGELFF. DNA for the CDR3: TGTGCCAGCAGCTGGGGGGTATACACCGGGGAGCTGTTTTTT.

The chain couples TRBV5-4 to TRBJ2-4; 7 nucleotides line up with TRBD1. This CDR3 comprises 14 residues. The J segment lost 5 bases and the V segment lost 0 bases, leaving 2 bases of the junction unmatched. Germline-derived CDR1 and CDR2 are SGHNT and YYREEE (reference sequence). This chain's CDR3 is CASSLDGTENIQYF. The CDR3 DNA follows: TGTGCCAGCAGCTTGGATGGGACAGAAAACATTCAGTACTTC. The full variable domain, rest sourced from reference TRBV5-4 and TRBJ2-4, is ETGVTQSPTHLIKTRGQQVTLRCSSQSGHNTVSWYQQALGQGPQFIFQYYREEENGRGNFPPRFSGLQFPNYSSELNVNALELDDSALYLCASSLDGTENIQYFGAGTRLSVL.

This clonotype occurred many times. The rearrangement joins TRBV4-1 to TRBJ2-7, with D perhaps matching TRBD2 (6 bases). The V gene lost 4 bases and the J gene lost 2 bases, with 24 bases spanning the gap. There are 18 residues in the CDR3. CDR1 is MGHRA, CDR2 YSYEKL, per germline. The CDR3 DNA is TGCGCCAGCAGCCCTTTTGGGCAGGGCAGGGAGGACGCCTACGAGCAGTACTTC. Encoded protein: CASSPFGQGREDAYEQYF.

This clonotype was counted only a few times. The rearrangement links TRBV27 to TRBJ2-1, with D maybe TRBD2 (6 bases). With 3 bases removed from V and 0 bases from J, the gap between germline ends came to 9 bases. The CDR3 length is 15 residues. Looked up from germline, CDR1 is MNHEY and CDR2 is SMNVEV (reference sequence). Here the CDR3 DNA reads TGTGCCAGCAGTTTGGAGGGCCTCTCCTACAATGAGCAGTTCTTC. It yields the protein CASSLEGLSYNEQFF.

In its sample, this clonotype was seen many times. The V gene is TRBV29-1, the J gene TRBJ2-1; 7 nucleotides align to TRBD1. Germline V CDR1 and CDR2: SQVTM, ANQGSEA. V lost 8 bases and J lost 0; bases outside the gene matches: 10. This CDR3 has 15 residues. CDR3 bases: TGCAGCTTCCCTAAACAGGGGATCTCCTACAATGAGCAGTTCTTC. It specifies CSFPKQGISYNEQFF.

This rearrangement joins TRBV9 to TRBJ2-5, with 7 bases lining up with TRBD2. The CDR3 extends over 14 amino acids. Germline trimming cut 4 bases from V and 4 bases from J; bases unmatched to any gene: 7. From germline, CDR1 is SGDLS and CDR2 YYNGEE. The CDR3, as DNA: TGTGCCAGCAGCCCCCTTGGGGGGGTAGAGACCCAGTACTTC. This translates into CASSPLGGVETQYF.

CDR3 DNA sequence: TGTGCCAGCAGCCAATCGCCAGGCTGGGGCAATCAGCCCCAGCATTTT. Protein sequence: CASSQSPGWGNQPQHF. The V and J genes are TRBV16 and TRBJ1-5; D is ambiguous. Germline V CDR1 and CDR2: KGHSY, FQNENV. The V end was cut by 0 bases, the J end by 2 bases, with 11 bases between. The CDR3 has 16 residues.

This chain uses TRBV15 with TRBJ1-2; D is unclear. CDR1 is LNHNV, CDR2 YYDKDF, per germline (reference sequence). Deletions cut 1 base from V and 4 bases from J, with 13 bases between. The CDR3 loop spans 15 amino acids. CDR3 amino acids: CATSRAPGLSYGYTF. The DNA of the CDR3 is TGTGCCACCAGCAGAGCTCCGGGGTTGAGCTATGGCTACACCTTC.

The chain is built from TRBV4-3 and TRBJ1-1; tentative D call: TRBD1 (5 bases). V shed 1 base and J shed 5 bases, with 14 bases lying between them. CDR3 size: 15 residues. Germline lookup yields CDR1 LGHNA and CDR2 YSLEER. The CDR3 is CASSQGWGGYTEAFF. The CDR3 DNA sequence: TGCGCCAGCAGCCAAGGGTGGGGGGGATATACTGAAGCTTTCTTT.

This chain joins TRBV7-9 and TRBJ2-5; unclear D gene. V was shortened by 4 bases and J by 5 bases, with 8 bases between the two germline ends. The germline V gene has CDR1 SEHNR and CDR2 FQNEAQ (reference sequence). The CDR3 consists of 12 residues. CDR3 loop: CASSSSRETQYF. CDR3 in DNA: TGTGCCAGCAGCTCCAGCAGGGAGACCCAGTACTTC.

The chain is built from TRBV6-2 or TRBV6-3 and TRBJ2-7; no definite D call. With 5 bases removed from V and 1 base from J, the gap between germline ends came to 6 bases. Germline values: CDR1 MNHEY, CDR2 SVGEGT. This CDR3 spans 12 amino acids. CDR3: CASSLSSYEQYV. The CDR3 nucleotides read TGTGCCAGCAGTCTTTCGTCCTACGAGCAGTACGTC.

The V call is TRBV6-5, the J call TRBJ1-5; D gene uncertain. This CDR3 contains 13 residues. Germline CDR1 MNHEY, CDR2 SVGAGI. V shed 5 bases and J shed 4 bases, with 9 bases lying between them. The CDR3 loop reads CASSKNKNQPQHF. CDR3 nucleotides: TGTGCCAGCAGTAAGAACAAAAATCAGCCCCAGCATTTT.

This clonotype has a count of ten or more. V is TRBV28 and J is TRBJ2-4; D is possibly TRBD1 (6 bases). Germline V gene data show CDR1 as MDHEN and CDR2 as SYDVKM. The length of the CDR3 is 14 residues. Trimming left V 2 bases short and J 4 bases short, with 9 bases between. DNA of the CDR3: TGTGCCAGCAGTTTACCGGACAGTAAAAACATTCAGTACTTC. Protein: CASSLPDSKNIQYF.